These 30 T cell receptor beta chains were sequenced from one sample in a study of cytomegalovirus exposure and HLA in healthy donors. It was with 60 Vbeta and 13 Jbeta primers that the PCR ran. Some clones are missing from TCRdb's copy, which holds only in-frame ones; the method was immunoSEQ multiplex PCR. The sample has 150,000 or so clones, approximately 80% seen once. Sequencing input: PBMCs. The receptors here all came from a male donor in good health and CMV-seronegative.

The V and J genes are TRBV6-6 and TRBJ2-3; D gene ambiguous. CDR1 and CDR2 (germline): MNHNY, SVGAGI (reference sequence). The CDR3 runs to 13 residues. V lost 0 bases and J lost 6, with 7 bases in between. The CDR3 region is CASSYSAMDTQYF. Here the CDR3 DNA reads TGTGCCAGCAGTTACTCGGCCATGGATACGCAGTATTTT.

The rearrangement joins TRBV9 to TRBJ1-6; D gene unclear. V lost 0 bases and J 2 bases, leaving 6 bases between the germline ends. Germline CDR1 reads SGDLS; CDR2 reads YYNGEE. The CDR3 contains 15 residues. This chain's CDR3 is CASSVGVTYNSPLHF. CDR3 DNA: TGTGCCAGCAGCGTAGGAGTCACCTATAATTCACCCCTCCACTTT.

J is TRBJ1-6 and V is TRBV25-1; D is possibly TRBD1 (5 bases). Trimming removed 1 base at V and 7 bases at J, with 14 bases between. CDR3 length equals 16 residues. Per the germline V gene, CDR1 is MGHDK and CDR2 is SYGVNS. CDR3 sequence: CASSEWGTVGNSPLHF. The DNA for the CDR3 is TGTGCCAGCAGTGAATGGGGCACAGTCGGCAATTCACCCCTCCACTTT.

Points on this clone: This CDR3 is also generated by other DNA sequences in the sample. This chain links TRBV7-9 with TRBJ2-1; 7 bases line up with TRBD2. The CDR3 is 14 amino acids. Germline lookup yields CDR1 SEHNR and CDR2 FQNEAQ (reference sequence). V was clipped by 2 bases and J by 7 bases; unmatched bases: 5. CDR3 loop: CASSLRGGGNEQFF. The CDR3 DNA sequence: TGTGCCAGCAGCTTACGGGGCGGGGGTAATGAGCAGTTCTTC.

The chain is built from TRBV6-6 and TRBJ2-3; D remains unclear. Trimming shortened V by 2 bases and J by 0 bases, and 6 bases separated the two germline ends. The CDR3 loop spans 14 amino acids. The germline V gene has CDR1 MNHNY and CDR2 SVGAGI (reference sequence). The CDR3: CASSYPGSTDTQYF. In DNA form, the CDR3 reads TGTGCCAGCAGTTACCCTGGCAGCACAGATACGCAGTATTTT.

The chain uses TRBV11-2 and TRBJ2-3; a weak D match, TRBD2 (6 bases). Per germline, CDR1 SGHAT and CDR2 FQNNGV. CDR3 length: 14 residues. Trimming took 5 bases from V and 7 from J, leaving 16 bases between them. CDR3 sequence (DNA): TGTGCCAGCAGCCCACTAGCCGAGGGGCATACGCAGTATTTT. Translated, it gives CASSPLAEGHTQYF.

This chain joins TRBV6-5 and TRBJ2-5, with D maybe TRBD1 (7 bases). Trimming took off 3 bases at V and 3 bases at J, with 17 bases between the two ends. The germline gives CDR1 MNHEY, CDR2 SVGAGI. This CDR3 is built from 16 residues. The CDR3 DNA reads as TGTGCCAGCAGTTATCCCAAGACAGGGAGGAAAGAGACCCAGTACTTC. Protein product: CASSYPKTGRKETQYF.

The rearrangement uses TRBV7-9 and TRBJ2-3; 7 nucleotides line up with TRBD1. Germline V CDR1 and CDR2: SEHNR, FQNEAQ (reference sequence). CDR3 size: 13 residues. Germline trimming cut 9 bases from V and 0 bases from J; bases unmatched to any gene: 3. CDR3 coding DNA: TGTGCCAGACAGGGACAGAGCACAGATACGCAGTATTTT. It specifies CARQGQSTDTQYF.

This chain uses TRBV5-1 with TRBJ2-5, with 11 bases matching TRBD2. Trimming took 2 bases from V and 5 from J; bases not matched to a gene: 5. This CDR3 has 15 residues. Germline V gene data show CDR1 as SGHRS and CDR2 as YFSETQ. The CDR3 DNA reads TGCGCCAGCAGCTTTACTAGCGGGGGAAGGGAGACCCAGTACTTC. Encoded protein: CASSFTSGGRETQYF.

This clone was counted only a few times. The chain combines TRBV4-1 with TRBJ2-4, with 12 bases aligning to TRBD2. CDR3 length equals 15 residues. J gave up 4 bases and V 4 bases, and 2 bases lay outside the gene matches. Germline lookup yields CDR1 MGHRA and CDR2 YSYEKL. CDR3 sequence (DNA): TGCGCCAGCAGCCCCGGACTAGCGGGAAAAAACATTCAGTACTTC. Translated, it gives CASSPGLAGKNIQYF.

The genes are TRBV5-1 and TRBJ2-1; tentative D call: TRBD1 (5 bases). The germline V gene has CDR1 SGHRS and CDR2 YFSETQ. V lost 2 bases to trimming and J lost 4 bases, with 7 bases between them. This CDR3 region has 13 residues. The CDR3 nucleotides are TGCGCCAGCAGCTTCCAGGGATACAATGAGCAGTTCTTC. Translating gives CASSFQGYNEQFF.

This sequence joins TRBV4-3 and TRBJ2-7; tentatively, D is TRBD1 (6 bases). The V and J ends lost 0 bases and 2 bases respectively, with 11 bases between them. Looked up from germline, CDR1 is LGHNA and CDR2 is YSLEER. The CDR3 covers 15 residues. This CDR3 reads CASSQEQGAPYEQYF. CDR3 nucleotides: TGCGCCAGCAGCCAAGAACAGGGTGCCCCCTACGAGCAGTACTTC.

V usage is TRBV10-3 and J usage is TRBJ2-3; 7 nucleotides line up with TRBD1. Germline CDR1 ENHRY, CDR2 SYGVKD. The CDR3 contains 14 residues. V was pared by 11 bases and J by 1 base, with 9 bases of the junction left unmatched. CDR3 protein: CAVQGVKGTDTQYF. The CDR3, as DNA: TGTGCCGTCCAGGGGGTAAAGGGCACAGATACGCAGTATTTT.

This chain joins TRBV25-1 and TRBJ2-1; 7 bases map to TRBD2. Trimming took 2 bases from V and 9 from J; bases not matched to a gene: 16. In germline, CDR1 is MGHDK, CDR2 SYGVNS. The CDR3 is made up of 17 amino acids. CDR3 amino acids: CASSEERPTSAIGEQFF. In DNA, the CDR3 is TGTGCCAGCAGTGAAGAAAGACCTACTAGCGCCATCGGTGAGCAGTTCTTC.

The CDR3 sequence is CATRGRAGRTEAFF. CDR3 in DNA: TGTGCCACAAGAGGCAGGGCAGGGAGGACTGAAGCTTTCTTT. The chain is built from TRBV6-5 and TRBJ1-1, with a tentative D call TRBD1 (5 bases). Germline V gives CDR1 MNHEY, CDR2 SVGAGI. The CDR3 sequence is 14 residues long. The V and J ends lost 10 bases and 5 bases respectively, with 20 bases between them.

The count of this clone is one. The chain is built from TRBV28 and TRBJ2-3; a weak D match, TRBD1 (5 bases). The germline gives CDR1 MDHEN, CDR2 SYDVKM. This CDR3 is built from 15 residues. The V end was cut by 2 bases, the J end by 1 base, with 10 bases between. The CDR3 bases are TGTGCCAGCAGTTTAGGTCAGGGCCGCACAGATACGCAGTATTTT. It encodes CASSLGQGRTDTQYF.

The chain has TRBV2 and TRBJ2-7; 10 bases line up with TRBD1. The CDR3 contains 14 residues. Germline CDR1 SNHLY, CDR2 FYNNEI. The J segment lost 5 bases and the V segment lost 8 bases, leaving 9 bases of the junction unmatched. The CDR3 DNA reads TGTGCCAGCGGTTCGGACAGGGGGGTAGACGAGCAGTACTTC. Encoded protein: CASGSDRGVDEQYF.

The V call is TRBV19, the J call TRBJ1-2, with 9 bases fitting TRBD1. CDR1 and CDR2 from the germline V gene are LNHDA and SQIVND (reference sequence). The CDR3 contains 12 residues. Trimming took 10 bases from V and 2 from J; bases not matched to a gene: 2. CDR3 DNA: TGTGCCACCGGACAGGGGAACTATGGCTACACCTTC. Its protein is CATGQGNYGYTF.

The chain has TRBV7-9 and TRBJ2-7; 12 bases align to TRBD2. CDR1 is SEHNR and CDR2 is FQNEAQ in the germline V gene (reference sequence). The J segment lost 1 base and the V segment lost 8 bases, leaving 6 bases of the junction unmatched. The CDR3 contains 15 residues. CDR3 DNA: TGTGCCAGCCGGCGGGGACTAGCGGGTTCCTACGAGCAGTACTTC. Encoded protein: CASRRGLAGSYEQYF.

This rearrangement joins TRBV5-1 to TRBJ2-7; 11 bases are a match to TRBD2. The CDR3 is 14 amino acids. V lost 0 bases, J lost 6 bases, and 2 bases stayed unmatched. Germline CDR1 is SGHRS and CDR2 is YFSETQ. CDR3 in DNA: TGCGCCAGCAGCTTGGGGACTAGCGGGTCCGAGCAGTACTTC. This codes for CASSLGTSGSEQYF.

The rearrangement links TRBV28 to TRBJ1-3; possible D gene TRBD1, 5 bases. CDR3 size: 14 residues. CDR1 and CDR2 from the germline V gene are MDHEN and SYDVKM. Trimming cost V 3 bases and J 4 bases, with 10 bases left between them. This chain's CDR3 is CASSLPTAGNTIYF. The CDR3 nucleotides are TGTGCCAGCAGTTTGCCGACAGCGGGAAACACCATATATTTT.

Note on this clone: At one boundary the junction diverges from the germline segment, which might be a read error. The chain couples TRBV2 to TRBJ2-6; a weak D match, TRBD1 (5 bases). Germline CDR1 SNHLY, CDR2 FYNNEI. This CDR3 spans 16 amino acids. CDR3 sequence: CASRGSTLSGANGLTF. Written as DNA, the CDR3 is TGTGCCAGCCGCGGCAGTACACTCTCTGGGGCCAACGGCCTGACTTTC. The whole variable domain, filled in from reference TRBV2 and TRBJ2-6, reads EPEVTQTPSHQVTQMGQEVILRCVPISNHLYFYWYRQILGQKVEFLVSFYNNEISEKSEIFDDQFSVERPDGSNFTLKIRSTKLEDSAMYFCASRGSTLSGANGLTFGAGSRLTVL.

The chain combines TRBV6-6 with TRBJ1-5; 8 nucleotides match TRBD1. The germline V gene encodes CDR1 MNHNY and CDR2 SVGAGI (reference sequence). The CDR3 has 13 amino acids. Trimming at V came to 7 bases and at J to 4 bases, leaving 3 bases not matched to a gene. CDR3 sequence reads: CASTGQGNQPQHF. The CDR3 DNA is TGTGCCAGCACCGGACAGGGTAATCAGCCCCAGCATTTT.

The chain employs TRBV30 and TRBJ2-7; D may be TRBD1 (7 bases). This CDR3 region has 15 residues. V was cut by 3 bases and J by 0 bases, with 15 bases left in between. Germline V gene sequence: CDR1 GTSNPN, CDR2 SVGIG (reference sequence). CDR3 in DNA: TGTGCCTGGAGAGGGGGGACAGTGGCCTCCTACGAGCAGTACTTC. This translates into CAWRGGTVASYEQYF.

V and J are TRBV29-1 and TRBJ2-7; 8 bases are a match to TRBD1. CDR3 size: 14 residues. Germline V lookup: CDR1 SQVTM, CDR2 ANQGSEA. J lost 2 bases, V lost 2 bases, and 5 bases had no gene match. The CDR3 DNA follows: TGCAGCGTTGAAAGGCCGGGACAGGCCTACGAGCAGTACTTC. Translated, it gives CSVERPGQAYEQYF.

The chain combines TRBV27 with TRBJ2-3; TRBD1 might be the D (6 bases). Trimming took off 6 bases at V and 2 bases at J, with 12 bases between the two ends. CDR3 length: 14 amino acids. In germline, CDR1 is MNHEY, CDR2 SMNVEV (reference sequence). The CDR3: CASRSRGITDTQYF. CDR3 nucleotide sequence: TGTGCCAGCAGGAGCAGGGGTATCACAGATACGCAGTATTTT.

V usage is TRBV1 and J usage is TRBJ2-4; the tabulated D call, TRBD2, remains unverified against the DNA. TRBV1 is a known pseudogene. The CDR3 runs 17 residues. This CDR3 reads CTFPQGGSGRDKNIQYF. The DNA of the CDR3 is TGCACCTTCCCCCAGGGGGGTAGCGGGAGGGACAAAAACATTCAGTACTTC.

The rearrangement joins TRBV11-2 to TRBJ1-5; the match to TRBD1 covers 9 bases. From germline, CDR1 is SGHAT and CDR2 FQNNGV. V was pared by 4 bases and J by 7 bases, with 5 bases of the junction left unmatched. The CDR3 is made up of 14 amino acids. In nucleotides, the CDR3 is TGTGCCAGCAGCTCGGGACAGGGATACCAGCCCCAGCATTTT. Translated: CASSSGQGYQPQHF.

The CDR3 DNA is TGTGCCACCAGATTATCAGGGGAGACCCAGTACTTC. This sequence encodes CATRLSGETQYF. The V and J genes are TRBV15 and TRBJ2-5; the D gene is possibly TRBD1 (5 bases). CDR3 size: 12 residues. Trimming removed 6 bases from V and 5 bases from J, with 10 bases in between. CDR1 and CDR2 from the germline V gene are LNHNV and YYDKDF (reference sequence). Full variable domain (rest looked up from reference TRBV15 and TRBJ2-5): DAMVIQNPRYQVTQFGKPVTLSCSQTLNHNVMYWYQQKSSQAPKLLFHYYDKDFNNEADTPDNFQSRRPNTSFCFLDIRSPGLGDTAMYLCATRLSGETQYFGPGTRLLVL.

The chain has TRBV6-6 and TRBJ2-5; the D gene is possibly TRBD1 (5 bases). CDR3 length: 14 residues. Germline CDR1 and CDR2: MNHNY and SVGAGI (reference sequence). The V gene lost 0 bases and the J gene lost 2 bases, with 7 bases spanning the gap. CDR3 residues: CASSYSQGQETQYF. The CDR3 DNA sequence: TGTGCCAGCAGTTACTCGCAGGGTCAAGAGACCCAGTACTTC.